This T cell receptor beta chain was recovered during a study of blood T cell repertoires in COVID-19. At the level of the study: COVID-19 samples, acute and convalescent, were from the United States, Italy and Spain. T cells, B-cell-depleted T cells, or PBMCs provided the cDNA or gDNA that served as material.

The germline gives CDR1 KGHSH, CDR2 LQKENI. Trimming took off 2 bases at V and 1 base at J, with 8 bases between the two ends. The CDR3 is 14 residues long. In the source study's methods: Nucleated cell number was recorded as an estimate derived from reference gene primer amplification. The assay was immunoSEQ multiplex PCR, and TCRdb's table has in-frame clones only and misses some. V, J and clone size reflect that table, while D and trimming were determined from the DNA. The sample includes approximately 260,000 clones, roughly 80% of them seen just once. This TCR derives from a man in his 60s who had recovered from COVID-19. The chain uses TRBV18 and TRBJ2-5, with D perhaps TRBD1 (5 bases). Sequencing input: peripheral blood. CDR3 in amino acids: CASSPRGFQETQYF. The CDR3 DNA is TGTGCCAGCTCACCAAGGGGATTCCAAGAGACCCAGTACTTC.